This T cell receptor (beta chain) was recovered during a study of blood T cell repertoires in COVID-19. Study-level information: PBMCs, B-cell-depleted T cells, or T cells provided the cDNA or gDNA that made up the material.

Authors' processing steps: It was from reference gene primer amplification that nucleated cell counts were estimated. TCRdb keeps only in-frame clones here, not all; method: immunoSEQ multiplex PCR. That table supplies the V and J calls and clone size; D and trimming were determined from the DNA. The table shows some 150,000 clones, with approximately 90% occurring only once. The sequenced material came from peripheral blood. The clonotype was recovered from a human donor in a cohort sampled during active COVID-19.

Written as DNA, the CDR3 is TGTGCCAGCAGACGACCGGGCAGGGGGTTTGCCGGGGAGCTGTTTTTT. Protein sequence: CASRRPGRGFAGELFF. This chain links TRBV7-2 with TRBJ2-2; 7 bases are shared with TRBD1. Germline assignment: CDR1 SGHTA and CDR2 FQGNSA. CDR3 length: 16 residues. J gave up 6 bases and V 6 bases, and 13 bases lay outside the gene matches.